These 24 T cell receptor beta chains were all obtained from the same sample, sequenced in a study of T cell responses to AZD1222 COVID-19 vaccine. The protocol was immunoSEQ multiplex PCR, while the TCRdb copy is restricted to in-frame clones and leaves out a portion. This table has 65,000 to 85,000 clones, around 80% appearing once. The sample was peripheral blood, taken 28 days after the second AZD1222 dose. The receptor set was obtained from an adult who received the AZD1222 COVID-19 vaccine.

The chain has TRBV5-1 and TRBJ2-5; D is uncertain. Germline V gene data show CDR1 as SGHRS and CDR2 as YFSETQ. This CDR3 contains 12 residues. Trimming cost V 1 base and J 1 base, with 2 bases left between them. CDR3 loop: CASSLSQETQYF. DNA of the CDR3: TGCGCCAGCAGCTTGTCCCAAGAGACCCAGTACTTC.

V is TRBV6-5 and J is TRBJ1-2; 7 nucleotides match TRBD1. CDR1 is MNHEY and CDR2 is SVGAGI in the germline V gene. V was clipped by 2 bases and J by 6 bases; unmatched bases: 3. The CDR3 has 13 amino acids. The DNA for the CDR3 is TGTGCCAGCAGTTACAACAGGGGTGATGGCTACACCTTC. Protein sequence: CASSYNRGDGYTF.

The rearrangement links TRBV20-1 to TRBJ2-7; D perhaps matches TRBD2 (6 bases). Per germline, CDR1 DFQATT and CDR2 SNEGSKA (reference sequence). The CDR3 has 11 amino acids. Trimming removed 4 bases at V and 7 bases at J, with 11 bases between. For the CDR3, the DNA is TGCAGTGCTATCACGGGGAGGGAGCAGTACTTC. It codes for CSAITGREQYF.

In its sample, this clone was seen once. This chain joins TRBV6-5 and TRBJ2-7; 8 nucleotides agree with TRBD2. This CDR3 comprises 14 residues. V shed 6 bases, J shed 4 bases, and the junction held 8 bases outside the gene matches. The germline CDR1 and CDR2 sequences are MNHEY and SVGAGI. CDR3 amino acids: CASSLTSVNYEQYF. The CDR3 DNA reads as TGTGCCAGCAGCCTGACTAGCGTGAATTACGAGCAGTACTTC.

This clone turned up a few times. V is TRBV23-1 and J is TRBJ2-7; 7 nucleotides align to TRBD1. TRBV23-1 is known as an ORF, though its function is uncertain. The CDR3 loop spans 13 amino acids. V shed 4 bases, J shed 6 bases, and the junction held 6 bases outside the gene matches. CDR3 nucleotides: TGCGCCAGCAGTCCTGACAGGGTCGGCGAGCAGTACTTC. Its protein product is CASSPDRVGEQYF.

V gene TRBV4-2 combines with J gene TRBJ2-5; no clear D gene. V was cut by 3 bases and J by 1 base, with 3 bases left in between. Germline V gene sequence: CDR1 LGHNA, CDR2 YNFKEQ. This CDR3 has 12 amino acids. The DNA for the CDR3 is TGTGCCAGCAGCCAGCGCCAAGAGACCCAGTACTTC. Encoded protein: CASSQRQETQYF.

The rearrangement uses TRBV5-5 and TRBJ1-2, with a weak D call TRBD1 (5 bases). This CDR3 is 13 amino acids long. With 4 bases removed from V and 1 base from J, the gap between germline ends came to 8 bases. From germline, CDR1 is SGHKS and CDR2 YYEKEE (reference sequence). The CDR3 reads CASSPTDNYGYTF. The CDR3 nucleotides are TGTGCCAGCAGCCCGACAGATAACTATGGCTACACCTTC.

The rearrangement uses TRBV19 and TRBJ1-2; D not resolved. Germline-derived CDR1 and CDR2 are LNHDA and SQIVND (reference sequence). CDR3 length: 14 residues. V lost 7 bases and J lost 2, with 14 bases in between. This CDR3 is CASMSTSMNYGYTF. The CDR3 region has the DNA TGTGCCAGTATGTCCACCTCTATGAACTATGGCTACACCTTC.

J is TRBJ2-1 and V is TRBV5-1; 8 nucleotides agree with TRBD2. CDR1 is SGHRS and CDR2 is YFSETQ in the germline V gene. With 5 bases clipped from V and 6 bases from J, the junction kept 10 bases outside the gene matches. The CDR3 contains 15 residues. CDR3 region: CASSVGRGGSNEQFF. The CDR3, as DNA: TGCGCCAGCAGTGTAGGTCGGGGGGGCTCCAATGAGCAGTTCTTC.

The chain links TRBV12-3 or TRBV12-4 to TRBJ1-2; possibly TRBD1 for D (5 bases). CDR3 length equals 12 residues. V lost 9 bases to trimming and J lost 5 bases, with 13 bases between them. CDR3 amino acids: CASSDRGYGYTF. DNA for the CDR3: TGTGCCAGTTCGGACCGGGGGTATGGCTACACCTTC.

The chain combines TRBV7-8 with TRBJ2-5; no clear D gene. Germline V gene sequence: CDR1 SGHVS, CDR2 FQNEAQ. This CDR3 region has 14 residues. Trimming shortened V by 8 bases and J by 1 base, and 14 bases separated the two germline ends. The CDR3 DNA sequence: TGTGCCAGCGGCCTTCCGGTCCTCCAAGAGACCCAGTACTTC. Translation gives CASGLPVLQETQYF.

The rearrangement joins TRBV5-1 to TRBJ1-2; tentative D call: TRBD1 (5 bases). The V and J ends lost 2 bases and 1 base respectively, with 9 bases between them. Germline V lookup: CDR1 SGHRS, CDR2 YFSETQ. The CDR3 covers 14 residues. CDR3 sequence reads: CASSLGQGNYGYTF. In DNA form, the CDR3 reads TGCGCCAGCAGCTTAGGCCAGGGTAACTATGGCTACACCTTC. Full variable domain (rest looked up from reference TRBV5-1 and TRBJ1-2): KAGVTQTPRYLIKTRGQQVTLSCSPISGHRSVSWYQQTPGQGLQFLFEYFSETQRNKGNFPGRFSGRQFSNSRSEMNVSTLELGDSALYLCASSLGQGNYGYTFGSGTRLTVV.

This chain joins TRBV27 and TRBJ2-2, with 7 bases matching TRBD1. CDR3 size: 13 residues. Germline assignment: CDR1 MNHEY and CDR2 SMNVEV (reference sequence). With V trimmed by 6 bases and J by 7 bases, 5 bases remained unmatched. The CDR3 bases are TGTGCCAGCAGAATAACAGGGGTCGGGGAGCTGTTTTTT. As protein: CASRITGVGELFF.

The V and J genes are TRBV7-9 and TRBJ1-3; unclear D gene. Germline V gives CDR1 SEHNR, CDR2 FQNEAQ (reference sequence). V lost 5 bases and J 4 bases, leaving 6 bases between the germline ends. CDR3 length equals 12 residues. DNA for the CDR3: TGTGCCAGCAGCACTCTGGGAAACACCATATATTTT. Amino acids: CASSTLGNTIYF.

The V call is TRBV6-2 or TRBV6-3, the J call TRBJ2-3; no clear D gene. The germline V and J ends were trimmed by 3 bases and 2 bases, with 12 bases remaining between them. The CDR3 runs to 15 residues. Germline V gene data show CDR1 as MNHEY and CDR2 as SVGEGT. The CDR3 reads CASSYGSSTTDTQYF. The DNA of the CDR3 is TGTGCCAGCAGTTATGGTTCCTCTACCACAGATACGCAGTATTTT.

The CDR3 coding sequence is TGTGCCAGCAGCTCGACTAGCGGGGGGCCGGGTGAGCAGTTCTTC. Protein: CASSSTSGGPGEQFF. The rearrangement uses TRBV5-4 and TRBJ2-1; 13 nucleotides align to TRBD2. Germline CDR1 is SGHNT and CDR2 is YYREEE (reference sequence). V lost 3 bases, J lost 9 bases, and 6 bases stayed unmatched. There are 15 residues in the CDR3.

The rearrangement links TRBV6-4 to TRBJ2-1; no reliable D call. This CDR3 comprises 13 residues. Trimming took 4 bases from V and 5 from J, leaving 9 bases between them. Germline assignment: CDR1 MRHNA and CDR2 SNTAGT. The CDR3 loop reads CASSADANNEQFF. The CDR3 DNA sequence: TGTGCCAGCAGTGCCGACGCCAACAATGAGCAGTTCTTC.

This CDR3 reads CASSYISGGYPNEQFF. The CDR3 DNA sequence: TGTGCCAGCAGCTATATCTCAGGGGGATATCCCAATGAGCAGTTCTTC. The chain recombines TRBV5-8 with TRBJ2-1; 7 bases are a match to TRBD1. This CDR3 contains 16 residues. V dropped 3 bases and J dropped 6; count of bases not matched to a gene: 12. Germline V CDR1 and CDR2: SGHTS, YDEGEE.

This rearrangement joins TRBV6-1 to TRBJ1-3; D gene uncertain. Trimming removed 3 bases at V and 0 bases at J, with 12 bases between. CDR3 length equals 16 residues. Germline V gene sequence: CDR1 MNHNS, CDR2 SASEGT. CDR3 sequence: CASSERGGDSGNTIYF. CDR3 sequence (DNA): TGTGCCAGCAGTGAGCGGGGTGGTGACTCTGGAAACACCATATATTTT.

This clone was picked up a small number of times. The gene calls are TRBV18 and TRBJ1-1; the D gene is possibly TRBD1 (5 bases). Germline values: CDR1 KGHSH, CDR2 LQKENI. V was pared by 3 bases and J by 3 bases, with 11 bases between. The CDR3 runs to 14 residues. The CDR3 nucleotides read TGTGCCAGCTCACCGGGGGGAGGGGACACTGAAGCTTTCTTT. Protein product: CASSPGGGDTEAFF.

The chain uses TRBV28 and TRBJ1-5; D unresolved. CDR1 and CDR2 (germline): MDHEN, SYDVKM. With 2 bases removed from V and 3 bases from J, the gap between germline ends came to 11 bases. The CDR3 contains 15 residues. The CDR3 loop reads CASSLMGRINQPQHF. Written as DNA, the CDR3 is TGTGCCAGCAGTTTAATGGGTCGGATCAATCAGCCCCAGCATTTT.

The chain carries TRBV20-1 and TRBJ2-4; D uncertain. Germline V gene sequence: CDR1 DFQATT, CDR2 SNEGSKA (reference sequence). CDR3 length: 16 residues. The V and J ends lost 3 bases and 0 bases respectively, with 15 bases between them. Here the CDR3 DNA reads TGCAGTGCTAGTAGCCCCACGACGAGAGCCAAAAACATTCAGTACTTC. Residues: CSASSPTTRAKNIQYF.

V is TRBV6-2 or TRBV6-3 and J is TRBJ2-3; TRBD1 matches at 7 bases. Germline V gene data show CDR1 as MNHEY and CDR2 as SVGEGT. Unmatched junction bases numbered 9, after V lost 6 bases and J lost 3 bases. The CDR3 is made up of 15 amino acids. Here the CDR3 DNA reads TGTGCCAGCAGCTTTGGAAGGGGGCGTACAGATACGCAGTATTTT. Translation: CASSFGRGRTDTQYF.

The genes are TRBV6-1 and TRBJ1-4; no reliable D call. Germline CDR1 reads MNHNS; CDR2 reads SASEGT. The CDR3 contains 14 residues. Trimming removed 2 bases at V and 3 bases at J, with 7 bases between. CDR3 residues: CASSEQLSNEKLFF. As DNA, the CDR3 is TGTGCCAGCAGTGAACAGCTGTCTAATGAAAAACTGTTTTTT.